The 17 T cell receptor beta chains in this list originate from one sample, sequenced in a study of blood T cell repertoires in COVID-19. Sequencing was performed with immunoSEQ multiplex PCR; in TCRdb, only in-frame clones are kept and a portion is missing. The data show nearly 110,000 clones, with approximately 89% seen just once and 6.8% held by the top ten. The specimen was peripheral blood. These receptor sequences come from a man between 45 and 60 years old with active or convalescent COVID-19.

The rearrangement joins TRBV18 to TRBJ1-4; TRBD1 aligns across 8 bases. Trimming removed 5 bases from V and 6 bases from J; junction bases left unmatched: 5. Germline V CDR1 and CDR2: KGHSH, LQKENI. There are 14 residues in the CDR3. Here the CDR3 DNA reads TGTGCCAGCTCATCCAGGGGGCTGGATGAAAAACTGTTTTTT. Translating gives CASSSRGLDEKLFF.

V gene TRBV28 combines with J gene TRBJ1-3; TRBD1 agrees at 7 bases. Germline-derived CDR1 and CDR2 are MDHEN and SYDVKM. The CDR3 length is 17 residues. V was pared by 2 bases and J by 0 bases, with 7 bases of the junction left unmatched. The CDR3 reads CASSLPGQPFSGNTIYF. The CDR3 DNA sequence: TGTGCCAGCAGTTTACCGGGACAGCCCTTCTCTGGAAACACCATATATTTT. The variable domain in full, with the rest retrieved from reference TRBV28 and TRBJ1-3, is DVKVTQSSRYLVKRTGEKVFLECVQDMDHENMFWYRQDPGLGLRLIYFSYDVKMKEKGDIPEGYSVSREKKERFSLILESASTNQTSMYLCASSLPGQPFSGNTIYFGEGSWLTVV.

In this sample, this clone turned up once. V gene TRBV6-6 combines with J gene TRBJ2-7, with D possibly TRBD2 on 6 matching bases. Between the trimmed V and J ends, which lost 2 bases and 0 bases, there was a span of 14 bases. Per the germline V gene, CDR1 is MNHNY and CDR2 is SVGAGI (reference sequence). The CDR3 is 16 residues long. The CDR3 DNA sequence: TGTGCCAGCAGTTACCGCGGGGCGGGCAGCTCCTACGAGCAGTACTTC. This codes for CASSYRGAGSSYEQYF.

This chain uses TRBV2 with TRBJ2-7; D perhaps matches TRBD2 (6 bases). V gave up 3 bases and J gave up 2 bases, with 11 bases separating them. In germline, CDR1 is SNHLY, CDR2 FYNNEI. The CDR3 consists of 14 residues. CDR3: CASSEYSGTYEQYF. The DNA of the CDR3 is TGTGCCAGCAGTGAGTATAGCGGAACCTACGAGCAGTACTTC.

In DNA form, the CDR3 reads TGTGCCAGCAGCCTGACAGGAACCGGACAGCCCCAGCATTTT. Translation gives CASSLTGTGQPQHF. The chain uses TRBV7-8 and TRBJ1-5; possible D gene TRBD1, 6 bases. The CDR3 is made up of 14 amino acids. Germline lookup yields CDR1 SGHVS and CDR2 FQNEAQ. With 5 bases removed from V and 7 bases from J, the gap between germline ends came to 15 bases.

This chain links TRBV18 with TRBJ2-1; D possibly corresponds to TRBD1 (5 bases). From germline, CDR1 is KGHSH and CDR2 LQKENI. The CDR3 consists of 14 residues. Trimming removed 3 bases from V and 9 bases from J, with 15 bases in between. CDR3 nucleotide sequence: TGTGCCAGCTCACCCGTAACAATTAGGGGTGAGCAGTTCTTC. Protein sequence: CASSPVTIRGEQFF.

For this clone: At one boundary the junction diverges from the germline segment, which might be a read error. V usage is TRBV12-5 and J usage is TRBJ2-3; D is unresolved. Germline V gene sequence: CDR1 LGHNT, CDR2 FRNRAP. This CDR3 has 12 residues. CDR3 sequence reads: CASGLVPGPQAF. CDR3 nucleotide sequence: TGTGCTAGTGGTTTGGTGCCAGGCCCTCAAGCTTTT.

The chain carries TRBV6-2 or TRBV6-3 and TRBJ2-3; TRBD2 aligns across 8 bases. The CDR3 consists of 15 residues. Germline lookup yields CDR1 MNHEY and CDR2 SVGEGT. V shed 5 bases and J 2 bases; nucleotides not matched to a gene: 6. The CDR3, as DNA: TGTGCCAGCAGTCGAGGACTAGCCTTCACAGATACGCAGTATTTT. Its translation: CASSRGLAFTDTQYF.

This clone occurred once. The chain employs TRBV6-5 and TRBJ2-5, with TRBD2 matching over 8 bases. In germline, CDR1 is MNHEY, CDR2 SVGAGI. CDR3 size: 13 residues. The ends lost 7 bases at V and 5 bases at J; junction bases unmatched: 6. The CDR3 coding sequence is TGTGCCAGCACCCGGGAGCGGGGGGAGACCCAGTACTTC. It translates to CASTRERGETQYF.

This clone was recorded a few times. The chain carries TRBV2 and TRBJ2-1, with 7 bases fitting TRBD1. The CDR3 runs 12 residues. The V and J ends lost 8 bases and 2 bases, in that order; junction bases with no gene match: 0. Germline CDR1 and CDR2: SNHLY and FYNNEI. The CDR3 loop is CASGTAYNEQFF. As DNA, the CDR3 is TGTGCCAGCGGGACAGCCTACAATGAGCAGTTCTTC.

The V call is TRBV2, the J call TRBJ2-6; possibly TRBD1 for D (6 bases). The germline V and J ends were trimmed by 8 bases and 1 base, with 15 bases remaining between them. The CDR3 sequence is 16 residues long. Germline V gene data show CDR1 as SNHLY and CDR2 as FYNNEI. The CDR3 nucleotides are TGTGCCAGCCTACAGGGTCGGGTTTCTGGGGCCAACGTCCTGACTTTC. Its protein is CASLQGRVSGANVLTF.

A note on this clone: Other DNA sequences in this sample translate to the same CDR3. DNA of the CDR3: TGTGCCAGCAGTTTATTAAACTATGGCTACACCTTC. This translates into CASSLLNYGYTF. The V and J genes are TRBV28 and TRBJ1-2; D unresolved. Germline assignment: CDR1 MDHEN and CDR2 SYDVKM. The germline V and J ends were trimmed by 1 base and 2 bases, with 2 bases remaining between them. This CDR3 is 12 amino acids long.

The rearrangement links TRBV3-1 (or the pseudogene TRBV3-2) to TRBJ2-6, with 7 bases lining up with TRBD1. Germline V gene lookup returns CDR1 LGHDT and CDR2 YNNKEL (reference sequence). The junction had 7 bases not matched to a gene; V was cut back by 0 bases and J by 2 bases. The CDR3 is made up of 18 amino acids. The CDR3 is CASSQDGGQYTGANVLTF. CDR3 DNA sequence: TGTGCCAGCAGCCAAGATGGGGGACAGTATACTGGGGCCAACGTCCTGACTTTC.

This chain connects TRBV18 to TRBJ2-7, with TRBD2 identical over 11 bases. The CDR3 has 16 amino acids. The trim removed 3 bases at V and 3 bases at J, leaving 7 bases unmatched. Germline values: CDR1 KGHSH, CDR2 LQKENI. CDR3 loop: CASSPETSGTFYEQYF. The CDR3 DNA reads as TGTGCCAGCTCACCTGAGACTAGCGGGACGTTCTACGAGCAGTACTTC.

This clone has a handful of counts. The chain joins TRBV29-1 to TRBJ2-1; 13 nucleotides align to TRBD2. V lost 4 bases to trimming and J lost 8 bases; unmatched junction nucleotides: 2. CDR1 is SQVTM, CDR2 ANQGSEA, per germline. The CDR3 is 13 amino acids. CDR3 amino acids: CSVGTSGSHEQFF. CDR3 DNA: TGCAGCGTTGGGACTAGCGGGAGCCATGAGCAGTTCTTC.

The chain joins TRBV29-1 to TRBJ2-1; tentative D call: TRBD1 (5 bases). Germline loops: CDR1 SQVTM, CDR2 ANQGSEA. This CDR3 contains 12 residues. The V end lost 3 bases, the J end lost 6 bases, and 9 bases lay between the germline ends. CDR3 sequence reads: CSVDGQGNEQFF. The CDR3 nucleotides are TGCAGCGTTGATGGTCAGGGCAATGAGCAGTTCTTC.

The chain recombines TRBV6-5 with TRBJ1-5; D not certain. Germline CDR1 is MNHEY and CDR2 is SVGAGI. The CDR3 contains 16 residues. The V and J ends lost 0 bases and 6 bases respectively, with 15 bases between them. The CDR3 loop is CASSYSSQVGTQPQHF. The DNA for the CDR3 is TGTGCCAGCAGTTACTCGAGCCAGGTCGGTACTCAGCCCCAGCATTTT.